The source of this TCR beta chain is a study of blood T cell repertoires in COVID-19. The wider study: PBMCs, B-cell-depleted T cells, or T cells were the source of the cDNA or gDNA that made up the material.

Source study methods: Quantification of nucleated cells was approximated via reference gene primer amplification. Repertoires were generated with immunoSEQ multiplex PCR, while TCRdb's copy carries only in-frame clones and drops some. The D gene and trimming were derived from the DNA, and the V and J assignments and clone size from that table. The repertoire has 150,000 to 200,000 clones, around 90% of them found once; the top ten carry around 2%. V was pared by 0 bases and J by 3 bases, with 13 bases between. The CDR3 runs to 15 residues. Germline loops: CDR1 SGDLS, CDR2 YYNGEE. The material sequenced was peripheral blood. The TCR originated in a man in his forties or fifties who had recovered from COVID-19. The V gene is TRBV9, the J gene TRBJ2-7; D call uncertain. DNA for the CDR3: TGTGCCAGCAGCGTAGATTTTAGGAGTGTCTACGAGCAGTACTTC. Protein: CASSVDFRSVYEQYF.